Here is one T cell receptor beta chain with its context. Its specificity is unknown. The entry originates in a study of coeliac disease. Study findings and constraints: In active celiac disease, intraepithelial and lamina propria TRB and TRG repertoires were less clonal than controls.

The protocol was immunoSEQ multiplex PCR, while the TCRdb copy is restricted to in-frame clones and leaves out a portion. The profile covers 2,500 to 3,000 clones, with more than 50% appearing a single time and more than 9% taken by the ten largest. The germline V gene has CDR1 SNHLY and CDR2 FYNNEI. The CDR3 spans 15 residues. V gave up 4 bases and J gave up 1 base; unmatched junction bases: 4. The material sequenced was intraepithelial lymphocytes from the gut. The gene calls are TRBV2 and TRBJ2-5; 9 bases are a match to TRBD2. The clonotype comes from a man over 45 with active celiac disease. The CDR3: CASSGGLAGQETQYF. CDR3 bases: TGTGCCAGCAGTGGGGGACTAGCCGGCCAAGAGACCCAGTACTTC.